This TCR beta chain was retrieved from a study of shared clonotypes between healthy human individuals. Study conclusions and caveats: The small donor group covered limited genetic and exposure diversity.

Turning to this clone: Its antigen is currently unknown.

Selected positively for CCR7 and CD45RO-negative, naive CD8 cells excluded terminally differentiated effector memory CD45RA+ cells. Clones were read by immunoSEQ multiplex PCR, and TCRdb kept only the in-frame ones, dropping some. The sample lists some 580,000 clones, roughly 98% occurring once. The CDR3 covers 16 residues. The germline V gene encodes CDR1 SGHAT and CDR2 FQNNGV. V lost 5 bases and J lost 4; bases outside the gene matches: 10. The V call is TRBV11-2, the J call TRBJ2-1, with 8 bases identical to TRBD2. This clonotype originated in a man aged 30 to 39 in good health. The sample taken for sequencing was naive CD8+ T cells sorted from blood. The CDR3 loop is CASSAASGTRYNEQFF. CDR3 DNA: TGTGCCAGCAGCGCAGCATCCGGGACTAGATACAATGAGCAGTTCTTC.